The 21 T cell receptor beta chains in this list originate from one sample, sequenced in a study of shared clonotypes between healthy human individuals. This table comes from immunoSEQ multiplex PCR, and its TCRdb copy is limited to in-frame clones, with some not included. The profile covers fewer than 700,000 clones, with approximately 95% appearing a single time and 0.11% taken by the ten largest. Cells designated naive CD8 were CD45RO-negative and were positively selected for CCR7, with terminally differentiated effector memory CD45RA+ cells excluded. Sequenced sample: naive CD8+ T cells sorted from blood. The receptors come from a woman in her twenties or thirties in good health.

The V call is TRBV4-1, the J call TRBJ2-4, with 7 nucleotides matching TRBD1. CDR1 and CDR2 from the germline V gene are MGHRA and YSYEKL. The V and J ends lost 4 bases and 8 bases, in that order; junction bases with no gene match: 5. The CDR3 length is 13 residues. CDR3 nucleotides: TGCGCCAGCAGCCCGACAGGGTCAGACATTCAGTACTTC. It is translated as CASSPTGSDIQYF.

The V and J genes are TRBV9 and TRBJ1-2; TRBD1 is a possible D gene (6 bases). This CDR3 has 18 amino acids. The V and J ends lost 2 bases and 3 bases respectively, with 23 bases between them. Per the germline V gene, CDR1 is SGDLS and CDR2 is YYNGEE. The CDR3 loop is CASSVQAGPGTSHYGYTF. The CDR3 nucleotides read TGTGCCAGCAGCGTCCAGGCGGGGCCCGGGACATCCCACTATGGCTACACCTTC.

This chain joins TRBV27 and TRBJ2-7; TRBD1 is a possible D gene (6 bases). Trimming cost V 5 bases and J 6 bases, with 11 bases left between them. The CDR3 is 12 amino acids. CDR1 and CDR2 from the germline V gene are MNHEY and SMNVEV (reference sequence). CDR3 sequence: CASSPAQGEQYF. The DNA for the CDR3 is TGTGCCAGCAGTCCCGCACAGGGCGAGCAGTACTTC.

V gene TRBV15 combines with J gene TRBJ1-5; D remains ambiguous. The CDR3 is 15 residues long. Germline CDR1 LNHNV, CDR2 YYDKDF (reference sequence). Trimming took 0 bases from V and 1 from J, leaving 7 bases between them. This chain's CDR3 is CATSRESGSNQPQHF. The CDR3 DNA sequence: TGTGCCACCAGCAGAGAGTCCGGAAGCAATCAGCCCCAGCATTTT.

The chain is built from TRBV15 and TRBJ2-1, with a tentative D call TRBD1 (6 bases). This CDR3 is built from 13 residues. Between the trimmed V and J ends, which lost 6 bases and 6 bases, there was a span of 12 bases. CDR1 and CDR2 from the germline V gene are LNHNV and YYDKDF (reference sequence). The CDR3 nucleotides read TGTGCCACCAGACAGGGACCCTCCAATGAGCAGTTCTTC. Translating it yields CATRQGPSNEQFF. The variable domain in full, with the rest retrieved from reference TRBV15 and TRBJ2-1, is DAMVIQNPRYQVTQFGKPVTLSCSQTLNHNVMYWYQQKSSQAPKLLFHYYDKDFNNEADTPDNFQSRRPNTSFCFLDIRSPGLGDTAMYLCATRQGPSNEQFFGPGTRLTVL.

The chain employs TRBV5-1 and TRBJ2-7; either TRBD1 or TRBD2 may fit D (6 bases each). There are 15 residues in the CDR3. V was clipped by 0 bases and J by 3 bases, with 13 bases between them. The V gene's germline CDR1 is SGHRS and CDR2 YFSETQ. Here the CDR3 reads CASSLAGGLVYEQYF. The CDR3 coding sequence is TGCGCCAGCAGCTTGGCTGGGGGGCTGGTCTACGAGCAGTACTTC.

The V gene is TRBV4-1, the J gene TRBJ1-1; D is uncertain. Germline V lookup: CDR1 MGHRA, CDR2 YSYEKL. Trimming took 2 bases from V and 6 from J, leaving 10 bases between them. CDR3 size: 13 residues. DNA of the CDR3: TGCGCCAGCAGCCAACCGCCGGGTCCTGAAGCTTTCTTT. It translates to CASSQPPGPEAFF.

This rearrangement joins TRBV9 to TRBJ1-3; D remains unclear. The CDR3 is made up of 12 amino acids. V lost 3 bases and J 0 bases, leaving 1 base between the germline ends. Germline V gives CDR1 SGDLS, CDR2 YYNGEE. The CDR3 loop is CASSGSGNTIYF. As DNA, the CDR3 is TGTGCCAGCAGCGGCTCTGGAAACACCATATATTTT. Full variable domain (remainder filled in from reference TRBV9 and TRBJ1-3): DSGVTQTPKHLITATGQRVTLRCSPRSGDLSVYWYQQSLDQGLQFLIQYYNGEERAKGNILERFSAQQFPDLHSELNLSSLELGDSALYFCASSGSGNTIYFGEGSWLTVV.

The chain is built from TRBV27 and TRBJ2-2; D is perhaps TRBD2 (6 bases). Germline V lookup: CDR1 MNHEY, CDR2 SMNVEV (reference sequence). There are 15 residues in the CDR3. V was clipped by 8 bases and J by 4 bases, with 17 bases between them. CDR3 protein: CASCIKVEGTGELFF. The CDR3 bases are TGTGCCAGCTGTATCAAGGTGGAGGGCACCGGGGAGCTGTTTTTT.

J is TRBJ2-7 and V is TRBV7-9, with D possibly matching TRBD1 (5 bases). The CDR3 has 16 residues. The V end was cut by 4 bases, the J end by 0 bases, with 16 bases between. The V gene's germline CDR1 is SEHNR and CDR2 FQNEAQ (reference sequence). CDR3 nucleotide sequence: TGTGCCAGCAGCTACACTCAGGGTCTCGGCTCCTACGAGCAGTACTTC. It encodes CASSYTQGLGSYEQYF.

This rearrangement joins TRBV6-5 to TRBJ2-1, with 13 bases matching TRBD2. The CDR3 runs 14 residues. J lost 10 bases, V lost 5 bases, and 5 bases had no gene match. The germline CDR1 and CDR2 sequences are MNHEY and SVGAGI. The CDR3 DNA sequence: TGTGCCAGCAGTCAAGGACTAGCGGGAGTCGAGCAGTTCTTC. Translated, it gives CASSQGLAGVEQFF.

This chain uses TRBV28 with TRBJ2-1; 15 bases agree with TRBD2. The V gene end was trimmed by 4 bases and the J gene end by 7 bases; junction bases not matched to a gene: 14. Germline values: CDR1 MDHEN, CDR2 SYDVKM. The CDR3 extends over 19 amino acids. CDR3 sequence: CASSYGLAGGRILPNEQFF. CDR3 nucleotide sequence: TGTGCCAGCAGTTATGGACTAGCGGGAGGGCGGATTCTCCCTAATGAGCAGTTCTTC.

The chain is built from TRBV13 and TRBJ2-2; a possible D gene is TRBD1 (5 bases). This CDR3 spans 16 amino acids. Per the germline V gene, CDR1 is PRHDT and CDR2 is FYEKMQ (reference sequence). Trimming removed 5 bases from V and 6 bases from J, with 19 bases in between. CDR3 nucleotide sequence: TGTGCCAGCAGCAACGCCCTGGCAGGGTATGCCGGGGAGCTGTTTTTT. Encoded protein: CASSNALAGYAGELFF.

This clone was recorded only once. Within the sample, other DNA sequences also encode this same CDR3. The chain has TRBV28 and TRBJ2-7, with D unclear. Trimming shortened V by 3 bases and J by 2 bases, and 8 bases separated the two germline ends. The CDR3 runs to 13 residues. Germline V gene data show CDR1 as MDHEN and CDR2 as SYDVKM. The CDR3 spells CASSLAGPYEQYF. For the CDR3, the DNA is TGTGCCAGCAGTTTGGCCGGGCCCTACGAGCAGTACTTC.

This clone was counted only a few times. The chain couples TRBV4-1 to TRBJ1-2; no clear D. Germline V gives CDR1 MGHRA, CDR2 YSYEKL. The CDR3 is made up of 12 amino acids. The ends were cut back, 5 bases at V and 3 bases at J, with 7 bases in the middle. The CDR3 sequence: CASSSDYYGYTF. The CDR3 DNA sequence: TGCGCCAGCAGCTCAGACTACTATGGCTACACCTTC.

This chain joins TRBV28 and TRBJ2-1, with D perhaps TRBD2 (5 bases). Germline V gene data show CDR1 as MDHEN and CDR2 as SYDVKM. This CDR3 comprises 13 residues. Deletions cut 3 bases from V and 7 bases from J, with 10 bases between. The CDR3 sequence is CASSFAGLNEQFF. The CDR3 DNA reads TGTGCCAGCAGTTTCGCGGGCCTTAATGAGCAGTTCTTC.

Notes on this clone: Other DNA sequences in the same sample also yield this CDR3. The rearrangement links TRBV20-1 to TRBJ2-5, with TRBD1 as a possible D gene (5 bases). The assigned J gene may be wrong: the sequence end matches TRBJ2-7 better. The CDR3 spans 11 residues. The V gene's germline CDR1 is DFQATT and CDR2 SNEGSKA (reference sequence). The CDR3 DNA sequence: TGCAGTGCGATGGGGCCCTACGAGCAGTACTTC. Amino acids: CSAMGPYEQYF.

The rearrangement joins TRBV14 to TRBJ2-7; 7 bases are shared with TRBD1. The CDR3 is made up of 18 amino acids. CDR1 and CDR2 (germline): SGHDN, FVKESK. With 3 bases clipped from V and 4 bases from J, the junction kept 18 bases outside the gene matches. CDR3 DNA: TGTGCCAGCAGCCATCACCAGGGGGAGAGGTCCATCGCGTACGAGCAGTACTTC. Amino acid sequence: CASSHHQGERSIAYEQYF.

The chain is built from TRBV6-1 and TRBJ2-1, with TRBD1 identical over 10 bases. The V gene end was trimmed by 7 bases and the J gene end by 4 bases; junction bases not matched to a gene: 7. Germline CDR1 and CDR2: MNHNS and SASEGT. This CDR3 comprises 15 residues. The CDR3 region has the DNA TGTGCCAGCACTGAGGGACAGGGGACGTACAATGAGCAGTTCTTC. Its protein is CASTEGQGTYNEQFF.

CDR3 protein: CASSKGWDRAKQDTQYF. Here the CDR3 DNA reads TGTGCCAGCAGCAAAGGATGGGACAGGGCTAAACAAGATACGCAGTATTTT. The rearrangement joins TRBV21-1 to TRBJ2-3; TRBD1, as called in the table, went unchecked against the DNA. TRBV21-1 has pseudogene status. This CDR3 is 17 amino acids long.

The V gene is TRBV19, the J gene TRBJ2-2; 8 positions match TRBD2. After removal of 8 bases from V and 4 bases from J, the junction contained 18 bases not matched to a gene. CDR1 is LNHDA and CDR2 is SQIVND in the germline V gene (reference sequence). The CDR3 extends over 18 amino acids. The CDR3 region has the DNA TGTGCCAGTGTCGATCCAGCGGGGGAAACGCAGGGCACCGGGGAGCTGTTTTTT. Protein sequence: CASVDPAGETQGTGELFF. Using reference TRBV19 and TRBJ2-2 for the parts outside the CDR3, the full variable domain is DGGITQSPKYLFRKEGQNVTLSCEQNLNHDAMYWYRQDPGQGLRLIYYSQIVNDFQKGDIAEGYSVSREKKESFPLTVTSAQKNPTAFYLCASVDPAGETQGTGELFFGEGSRLTVL.